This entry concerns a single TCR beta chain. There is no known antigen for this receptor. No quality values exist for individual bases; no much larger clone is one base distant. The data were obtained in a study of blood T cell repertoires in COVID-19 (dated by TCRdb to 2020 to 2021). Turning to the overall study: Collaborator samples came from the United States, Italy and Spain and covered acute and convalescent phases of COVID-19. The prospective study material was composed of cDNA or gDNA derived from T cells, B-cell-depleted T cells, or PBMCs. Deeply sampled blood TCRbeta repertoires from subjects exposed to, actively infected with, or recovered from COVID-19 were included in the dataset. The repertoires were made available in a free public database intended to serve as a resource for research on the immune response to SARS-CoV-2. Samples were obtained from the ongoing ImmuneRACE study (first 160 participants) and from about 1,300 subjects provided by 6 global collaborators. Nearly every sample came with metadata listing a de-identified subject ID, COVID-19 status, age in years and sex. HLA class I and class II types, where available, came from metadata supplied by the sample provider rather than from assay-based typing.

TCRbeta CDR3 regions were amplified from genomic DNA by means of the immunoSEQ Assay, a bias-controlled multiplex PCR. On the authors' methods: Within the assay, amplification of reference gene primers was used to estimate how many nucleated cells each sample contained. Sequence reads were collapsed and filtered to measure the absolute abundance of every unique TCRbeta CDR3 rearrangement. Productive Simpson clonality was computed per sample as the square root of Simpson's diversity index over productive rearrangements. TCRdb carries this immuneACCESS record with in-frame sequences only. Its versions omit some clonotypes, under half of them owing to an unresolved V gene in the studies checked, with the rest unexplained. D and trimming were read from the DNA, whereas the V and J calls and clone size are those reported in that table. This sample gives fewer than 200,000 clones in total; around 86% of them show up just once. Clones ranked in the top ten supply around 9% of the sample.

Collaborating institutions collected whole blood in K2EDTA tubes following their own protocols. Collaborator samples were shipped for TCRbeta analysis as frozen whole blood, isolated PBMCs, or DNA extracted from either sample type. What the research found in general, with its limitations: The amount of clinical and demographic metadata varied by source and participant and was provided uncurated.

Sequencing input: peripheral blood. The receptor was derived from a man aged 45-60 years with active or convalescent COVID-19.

The CDR3 region reads CATSTGNYGYTF. Read as DNA, the sequence is TGTGCCACCTCGACAGGGAACTATGGCTACACCTTC. The sequence joins TRBV6-5 to TRBJ1-2, with 7 central nucleotides matching TRBD1. The CDR3, from cysteine to phenylalanine, totals 12 residues. This entry keeps only the CDR3 DNA: 36 bases, framed from base 1. The germline V gene encodes CDR1 MNHEY and CDR2 SVGAGI. V has 10 bases trimmed and J has 2 bases trimmed; junction bases matching no gene number 4.